What follows are 21 T cell receptor beta chains derived from one specimen sequenced in a study of control samples from healthy donors and cancer patients. This table comes from immunoSEQ multiplex PCR, and its TCRdb copy is limited to in-frame clones, with some not included. Among some 140,000 clones listed, about nine tenths were seen once. The sequenced material came from blood. The receptors come from a man aged 25-40 years in good health.

The chain couples TRBV30 to TRBJ1-5; perhaps TRBD1 as D (6 bases). CDR1 is GTSNPN, CDR2 SVGIG, per germline (reference sequence). The V end lost 1 base, the J end lost 4 bases, and 11 bases lay between the germline ends. The CDR3 length is 14 residues. DNA for the CDR3: TGTGCCTGGAGTGAGTGGACAGAGAATCAGCCCCAGCATTTT. Translated, it gives CAWSEWTENQPQHF. The variable domain in full, completed from reference TRBV30 and TRBJ1-5, reads SQTIHQWPATLVQPVGSPLSLECTVEGTSNPNLYWYRQAAGRGLQLLFYSVGIGQISSEVPQNLSASRPQDRQFILSSKKLLLSDSGFYLCAWSEWTENQPQHFGDGTRLSIL.

This clone was detected once. This chain connects TRBV11-2 to TRBJ2-5, with D possibly being TRBD1 (5 bases). The germline V and J ends were trimmed by 1 base and 5 bases, with 11 bases remaining between them. Germline loops: CDR1 SGHAT, CDR2 FQNNGV. The CDR3 extends over 14 amino acids. The CDR3 DNA is TGTGCCAGCAGCTTAGCAGGGCTGGGGGAGACCCAGTACTTC. Protein product: CASSLAGLGETQYF. The entire variable domain, with the rest obtained from reference TRBV11-2 and TRBJ2-5, is as follows: EAGVAQSPRYKIIEKRQSVAFWCNPISGHATLYWYQQILGQGPKLLIQFQNNGVVDDSQLPKDRFSAERLKGVDSTLKIQPAKLEDSAVYLCASSLAGLGETQYFGPGTRLLVL.

A word on this clone: This sample also contains other DNA sequences that code for the same CDR3. The rearrangement joins TRBV2 to TRBJ1-1, with D maybe TRBD1 (5 bases). The germline V and J ends were trimmed by 4 bases and 1 base, with 7 bases remaining between them. Germline CDR1 and CDR2: SNHLY and FYNNEI. CDR3 size: 13 residues. CDR3: CASSGGRNTEAFF. CDR3 DNA: TGTGCCAGCAGTGGGGGACGGAACACTGAAGCTTTCTTT.

The CDR3 spells CASTKLAGSINEQFF. CDR3 nucleotide sequence: TGTGCCAGCACCAAACTAGCGGGAAGTATAAATGAGCAGTTCTTC. This chain links TRBV6-5 with TRBJ2-1; 10 bases align to TRBD2. V shed 7 bases, J shed 7 bases, and the junction held 10 bases outside the gene matches. The CDR3 totals 15 residues. Germline assignment: CDR1 MNHEY and CDR2 SVGAGI.

The chain combines TRBV25-1 with TRBJ2-2, with 10 bases matching TRBD2. Trimming took 5 bases from V and 7 from J; bases not matched to a gene: 7. Germline CDR1 MGHDK, CDR2 SYGVNS. The CDR3 is made up of 15 amino acids. CDR3 sequence: CASSKTSGNSGELFF. As DNA, the CDR3 is TGTGCCAGCAGTAAAACTAGCGGGAATAGCGGGGAGCTGTTTTTT.

J is TRBJ2-7 and V is TRBV7-9; possibly TRBD2 for D (6 bases). Germline V gene sequence: CDR1 SEHNR, CDR2 FQNEAQ (reference sequence). V lost 1 base and J lost 1, with 14 bases in between. This CDR3 is 16 amino acids long. For the CDR3, the DNA is TGTGCCAGCAGCTTAGGGGAGGCAGGAATGTCCTACGAGCAGTACTTC. Its translation is CASSLGEAGMSYEQYF.

The rearrangement uses TRBV19 and TRBJ2-3; 16 bases are a match to TRBD2. Germline CDR1 and CDR2: LNHDA and SQIVND (reference sequence). The length of the CDR3 is 20 residues. Unmatched junction bases numbered 14, after V lost 5 bases and J lost 3 bases. The CDR3 region has the DNA TGTGCCAGTAGTCCCGCCGGGACTAGCGGGAGGGGGGCGAGAACAGATACGCAGTATTTT. Encoded protein: CASSPAGTSGRGARTDTQYF.

V is TRBV28 and J is TRBJ1-2, with 9 bases identical to TRBD1. Germline V gene data show CDR1 as MDHEN and CDR2 as SYDVKM. V was clipped by 6 bases and J by 0 bases; unmatched bases: 8. The CDR3 runs 16 residues. The CDR3 loop reads CASSTSGTGPNYGYTF. The CDR3 region has the DNA TGTGCCAGCAGCACCTCCGGGACAGGGCCTAACTATGGCTACACCTTC.

This clone turned up a few times. The chain's CDR3 is CASSLFSTGNTIYF. Here the CDR3 DNA reads TGTGCCAGCAGCTTATTCTCAACTGGAAACACCATATATTTT. The J gene is TRBJ1-3, the V gene TRBV7-8; D is uncertain. CDR3 length: 14 amino acids. Germline CDR1 reads SGHVS; CDR2 reads FQNEAQ. Trimming left V 2 bases short and J 2 bases short, with 7 bases between.

The chain is built from TRBV7-2 and TRBJ1-5; 7 bases match TRBD1. The CDR3 has 14 amino acids. V dropped 7 bases and J dropped 4; count of bases not matched to a gene: 7. Per germline, CDR1 SGHTA and CDR2 FQGNSA. As DNA, the CDR3 is TGTGCCAGCACCGGACAGGTCCGTAATCAGCCCCAGCATTTT. This sequence encodes CASTGQVRNQPQHF. Using reference TRBV7-2 and TRBJ1-5 for the parts outside the CDR3, the full variable domain is GAGVSQSPSNKVTEKGKDVELRCDPISGHTALYWYRQSLGQGLEFLIYFQGNSAPDKSGLPSDRFSAERTGGSVSTLTIQRTQQEDSAVYLCASTGQVRNQPQHFGDGTRLSIL.

The chain has TRBV28 and TRBJ1-2; maybe TRBD1 (5 bases). Trimming removed 10 bases from V and 3 bases from J, with 12 bases in between. This CDR3 contains 12 residues. Germline assignment: CDR1 MDHEN and CDR2 SYDVKM. CDR3 sequence: CAITGLHYGYTF. The CDR3 nucleotides read TGTGCCATTACGGGACTCCACTATGGCTACACCTTC.

The gene calls are TRBV6-6 and TRBJ1-2; D perhaps matches TRBD1 (5 bases). Between the trimmed V and J ends, which lost 6 bases and 8 bases, there was a span of 19 bases. The germline V gene encodes CDR1 MNHNY and CDR2 SVGAGI (reference sequence). The CDR3 is made up of 14 amino acids. The CDR3 protein is CASRPTGSSAGYTF. DNA for the CDR3: TGTGCCAGCAGACCCACAGGCTCTAGTGCGGGCTACACCTTC.

The genes are TRBV2 and TRBJ2-2, with 7 nucleotides matching TRBD2. Trimming cost V 10 bases and J 6 bases; bases outside gene matches: 5. CDR1 and CDR2 from the germline V gene are SNHLY and FYNNEI. The CDR3 is 12 residues long. CDR3 loop: CATRAGPGELFF. DNA for the CDR3: TGTGCCACCCGAGCGGGACCCGGGGAGCTGTTTTTT. Filled out from reference TRBV2 and TRBJ2-2, the complete variable domain reads EPEVTQTPSHQVTQMGQEVILRCVPISNHLYFYWYRQILGQKVEFLVSFYNNEISEKSEIFDDQFSVERPDGSNFTLKIRSTKLEDSAMYFCATRAGPGELFFGEGSRLTVL.

The rearrangement joins TRBV21-1 to TRBJ2-3; TRBD2 is taken as the D call from the table, unchecked against the DNA. TRBV21-1 is a listed pseudogene. The CDR3 runs to 14 residues. This CDR3 is CASINAAVPDTQYF. The CDR3, as DNA: TGTGCCAGCATCAACGCGGCAGTTCCAGATACGCAGTATTTT.

The CDR3 nucleotides are TGTTGCCCCACGCCCACAGGGGTTGGCTACACCTTC. Translating it yields CCPTPTGVGYTF. This sequence joins TRBV7-9 and TRBJ1-2; TRBD1 matches 7 bases. The CDR3 totals 12 residues. The germline V gene has CDR1 SEHNR and CDR2 FQNEAQ (reference sequence).

The chain combines TRBV29-1 with TRBJ2-1; a weak D match, TRBD1 (5 bases). The CDR3 contains 14 residues. Germline CDR1 SQVTM, CDR2 ANQGSEA. V shed 4 bases and J shed 6 bases, with 16 bases lying between them. For the CDR3, the DNA is TGCAGCGTTGCCTTGACAAATAGGGGCAATGAGCAGTTCTTC. Translating it yields CSVALTNRGNEQFF.

This chain links TRBV6-6 with TRBJ2-1; D gene unclear. Germline CDR1 and CDR2: MNHNY and SVGAGI (reference sequence). This CDR3 region has 12 residues. V was cut by 3 bases and J by 5 bases, with 5 bases left in between. This chain's CDR3 is CASSYVDNEQFF. CDR3 bases: TGTGCCAGCAGTTATGTCGACAATGAGCAGTTCTTC.

The chain combines TRBV5-1 with TRBJ2-1; TRBD2 agrees at 9 bases. This CDR3 comprises 13 residues. Germline CDR1 SGHRS, CDR2 YFSETQ. V shed 4 bases and J 5 bases; nucleotides not matched to a gene: 1. This chain's CDR3 is CASSAGGDNEQFF. The CDR3 coding sequence is TGCGCCAGCAGCGCGGGAGGGGACAATGAGCAGTTCTTC. Supplemented by reference TRBV5-1 and TRBJ2-1, the full variable domain reads KAGVTQTPRYLIKTRGQQVTLSCSPISGHRSVSWYQQTPGQGLQFLFEYFSETQRNKGNFPGRFSGRQFSNSRSEMNVSTLELGDSALYLCASSAGGDNEQFFGPGTRLTVL.

This sequence joins TRBV7-2 and TRBJ2-1, with TRBD2 matching 9 bases. Germline V gene lookup returns CDR1 SGHTA and CDR2 FQGNSA. Trimming took 6 bases from V and 6 from J; bases not matched to a gene: 9. The CDR3 has 15 residues. CDR3 in amino acids: CASSPSAGGGNEQFF. In nucleotides, the CDR3 is TGTGCCAGCAGTCCCTCGGCGGGAGGGGGCAATGAGCAGTTCTTC.

The J gene is TRBJ2-5, the V gene TRBV7-2; the D gene could be TRBD1 or TRBD2 (5 bases each). Per the germline V gene, CDR1 is SGHTA and CDR2 is FQGNSA. The V and J ends lost 5 bases and 3 bases respectively, with 13 bases between them. The CDR3 is made up of 14 amino acids. In DNA form, the CDR3 reads TGTGCCAGCAGCCTCGGGACGGTCAAAGAGACCCAGTACTTC. It yields the protein CASSLGTVKETQYF.

The V gene is TRBV2, the J gene TRBJ1-5; 9 bases fit TRBD1. Losses at the gene ends were 6 bases for V and 6 bases for J; bases not matched to a gene: 6. Germline CDR1 and CDR2: SNHLY and FYNNEI. CDR3 length: 14 amino acids. CDR3 region: CASSGTGRRQPQHF. Here the CDR3 DNA reads TGTGCCAGCAGCGGGACAGGGCGCCGTCAGCCCCAGCATTTT.